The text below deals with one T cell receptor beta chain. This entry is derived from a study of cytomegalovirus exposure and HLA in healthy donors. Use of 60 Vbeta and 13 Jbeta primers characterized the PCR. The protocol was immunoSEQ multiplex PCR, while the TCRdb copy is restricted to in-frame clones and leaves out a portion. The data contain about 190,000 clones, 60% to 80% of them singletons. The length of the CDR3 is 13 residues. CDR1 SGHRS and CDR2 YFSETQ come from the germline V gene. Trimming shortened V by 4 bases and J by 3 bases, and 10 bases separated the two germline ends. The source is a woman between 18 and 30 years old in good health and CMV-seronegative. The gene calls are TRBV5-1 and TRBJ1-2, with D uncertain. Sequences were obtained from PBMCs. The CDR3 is CASSQASYYGYTF. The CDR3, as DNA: TGCGCCAGCAGCCAGGCGAGCTACTATGGCTACACCTTC. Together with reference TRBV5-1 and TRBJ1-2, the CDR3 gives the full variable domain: KAGVTQTPRYLIKTRGQQVTLSCSPISGHRSVSWYQQTPGQGLQFLFEYFSETQRNKGNFPGRFSGRQFSNSRSEMNVSTLELGDSALYLCASSQASYYGYTFGSGTRLTVV.